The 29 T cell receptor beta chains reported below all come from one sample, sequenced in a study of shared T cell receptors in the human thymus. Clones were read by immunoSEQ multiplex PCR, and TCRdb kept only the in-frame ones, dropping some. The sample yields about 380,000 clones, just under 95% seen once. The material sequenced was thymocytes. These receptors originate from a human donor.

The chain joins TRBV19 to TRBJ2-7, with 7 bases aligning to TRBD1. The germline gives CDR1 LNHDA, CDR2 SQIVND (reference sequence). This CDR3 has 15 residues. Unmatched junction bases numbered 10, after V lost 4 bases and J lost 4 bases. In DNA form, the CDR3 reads TGTGCCAGTAGTAAACCGCAAGCGACAGGGTACGAGCAGTACTTC. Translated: CASSKPQATGYEQYF.

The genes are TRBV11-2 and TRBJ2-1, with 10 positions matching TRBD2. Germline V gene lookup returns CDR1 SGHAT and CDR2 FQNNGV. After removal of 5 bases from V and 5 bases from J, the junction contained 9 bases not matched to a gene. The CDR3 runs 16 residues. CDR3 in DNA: TGTGCCAGCAGCCCCCTCCGAGCGGGAGGGGACAATGAGCAGTTCTTC. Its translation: CASSPLRAGGDNEQFF.

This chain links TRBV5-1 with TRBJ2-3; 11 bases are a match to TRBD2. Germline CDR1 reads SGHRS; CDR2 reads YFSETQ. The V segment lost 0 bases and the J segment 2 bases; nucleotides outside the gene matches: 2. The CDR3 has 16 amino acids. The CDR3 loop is CASSLGTSGLTDTQYF. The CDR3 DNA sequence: TGCGCCAGCAGCTTGGGGACTAGCGGGCTCACAGATACGCAGTATTTT.

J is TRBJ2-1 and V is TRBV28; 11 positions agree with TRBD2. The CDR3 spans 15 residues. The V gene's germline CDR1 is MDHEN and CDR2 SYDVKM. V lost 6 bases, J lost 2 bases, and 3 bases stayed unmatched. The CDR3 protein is CASRSTSGAYNEQFF. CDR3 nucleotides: TGTGCCAGCAGGTCGACTAGCGGGGCCTACAATGAGCAGTTCTTC.

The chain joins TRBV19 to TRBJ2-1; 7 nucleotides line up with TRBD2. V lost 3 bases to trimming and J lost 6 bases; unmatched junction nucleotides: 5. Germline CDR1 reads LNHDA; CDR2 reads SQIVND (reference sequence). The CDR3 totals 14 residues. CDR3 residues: CASSIGRGTNEQFF. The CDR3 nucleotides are TGTGCCAGTAGTATTGGGAGGGGTACCAATGAGCAGTTCTTC.

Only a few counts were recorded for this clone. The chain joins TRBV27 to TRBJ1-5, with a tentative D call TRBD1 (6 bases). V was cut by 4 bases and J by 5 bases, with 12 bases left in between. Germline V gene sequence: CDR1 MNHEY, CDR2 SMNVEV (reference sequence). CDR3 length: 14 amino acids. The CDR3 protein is CASSSGGGHQPQHF. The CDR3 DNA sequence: TGTGCCAGCAGTTCTGGGGGGGGCCATCAGCCCCAGCATTTT.

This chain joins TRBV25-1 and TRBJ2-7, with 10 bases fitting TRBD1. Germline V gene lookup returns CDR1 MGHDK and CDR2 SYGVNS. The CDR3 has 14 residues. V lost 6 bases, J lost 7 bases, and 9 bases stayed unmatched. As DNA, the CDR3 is TGTGCCAGCAGCAGACAGGGGGCCCAGGGGGAGCAGTACTTC. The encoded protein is CASSRQGAQGEQYF.

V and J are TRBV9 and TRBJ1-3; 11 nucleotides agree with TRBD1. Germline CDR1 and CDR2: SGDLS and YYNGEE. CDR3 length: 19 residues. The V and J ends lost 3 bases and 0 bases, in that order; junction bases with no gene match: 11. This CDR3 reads CASSGGQGASYHSGNTIYF. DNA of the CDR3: TGTGCCAGCAGCGGTGGACAGGGGGCTTCGTACCACTCTGGAAACACCATATATTTT.

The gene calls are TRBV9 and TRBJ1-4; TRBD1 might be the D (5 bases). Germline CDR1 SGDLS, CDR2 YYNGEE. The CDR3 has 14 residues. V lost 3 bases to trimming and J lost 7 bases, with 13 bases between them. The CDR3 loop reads CASSAGTASEKLFF. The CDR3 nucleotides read TGTGCCAGCAGCGCTGGGACCGCTAGTGAAAAACTGTTTTTT.

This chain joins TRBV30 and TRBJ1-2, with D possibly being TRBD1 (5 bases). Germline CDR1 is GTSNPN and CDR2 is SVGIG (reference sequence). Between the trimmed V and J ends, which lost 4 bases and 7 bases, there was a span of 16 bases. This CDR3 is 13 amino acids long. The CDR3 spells CAWTPQGRFGYTF. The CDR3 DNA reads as TGTGCCTGGACCCCTCAGGGACGGTTTGGCTACACCTTC.

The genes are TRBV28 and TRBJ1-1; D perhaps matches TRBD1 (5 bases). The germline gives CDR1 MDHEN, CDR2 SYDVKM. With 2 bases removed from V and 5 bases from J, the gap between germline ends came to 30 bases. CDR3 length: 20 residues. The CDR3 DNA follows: TGTGCCAGCAGTTTAGCCGGCCCCCGTGAAGTGACAGAGAGTAGTACTGAAGCTTTCTTT. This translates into CASSLAGPREVTESSTEAFF. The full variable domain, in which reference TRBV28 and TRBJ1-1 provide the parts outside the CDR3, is DVKVTQSSRYLVKRTGEKVFLECVQDMDHENMFWYRQDPGLGLRLIYFSYDVKMKEKGDIPEGYSVSREKKERFSLILESASTNQTSMYLCASSLAGPREVTESSTEAFFGQGTRLTVV.

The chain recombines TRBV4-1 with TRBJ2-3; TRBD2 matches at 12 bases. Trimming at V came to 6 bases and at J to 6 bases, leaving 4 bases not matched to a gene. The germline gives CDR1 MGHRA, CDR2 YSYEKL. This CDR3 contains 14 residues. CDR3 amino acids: CASRTSGSRDTQYF. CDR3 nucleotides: TGCGCCAGCAGGACTAGCGGGAGTCGGGATACGCAGTATTTT.

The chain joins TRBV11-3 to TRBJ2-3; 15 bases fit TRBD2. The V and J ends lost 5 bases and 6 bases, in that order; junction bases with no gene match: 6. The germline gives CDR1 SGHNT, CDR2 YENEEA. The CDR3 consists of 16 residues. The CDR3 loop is CASSSGTSGRRDTQYF. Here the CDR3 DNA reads TGTGCCAGCAGCAGCGGGACTAGCGGGAGGAGGGATACGCAGTATTTT.

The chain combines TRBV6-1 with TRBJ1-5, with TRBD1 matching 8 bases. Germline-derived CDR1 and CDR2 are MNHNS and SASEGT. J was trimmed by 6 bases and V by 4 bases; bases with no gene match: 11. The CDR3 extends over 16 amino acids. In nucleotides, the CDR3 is TGTGCCAGCAGTGTGAGAGGACAGGGTCGGCCTCAGCCCCAGCATTTT. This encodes CASSVRGQGRPQPQHF.

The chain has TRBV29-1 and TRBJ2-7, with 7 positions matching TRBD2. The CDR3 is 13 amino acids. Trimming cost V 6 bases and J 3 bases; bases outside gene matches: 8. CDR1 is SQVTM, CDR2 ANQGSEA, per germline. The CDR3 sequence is CSVGEGPNYEQYF. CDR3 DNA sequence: TGCAGCGTCGGGGAGGGTCCCAACTACGAGCAGTACTTC.

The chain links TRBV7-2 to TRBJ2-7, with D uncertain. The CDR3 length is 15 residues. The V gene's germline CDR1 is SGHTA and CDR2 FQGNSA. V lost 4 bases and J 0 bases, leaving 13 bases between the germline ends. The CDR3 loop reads CASSSPLGGSYEQYF. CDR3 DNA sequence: TGTGCCAGCAGCTCACCCTTAGGCGGCTCCTACGAGCAGTACTTC.

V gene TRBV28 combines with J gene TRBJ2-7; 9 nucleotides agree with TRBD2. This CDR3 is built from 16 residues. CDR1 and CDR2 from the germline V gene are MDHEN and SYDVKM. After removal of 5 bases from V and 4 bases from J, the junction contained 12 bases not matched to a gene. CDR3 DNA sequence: TGTGCCAGCAGTATACGGACGAGCGGGAGGAGGTACGAGCAGTACTTC. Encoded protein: CASSIRTSGRRYEQYF.

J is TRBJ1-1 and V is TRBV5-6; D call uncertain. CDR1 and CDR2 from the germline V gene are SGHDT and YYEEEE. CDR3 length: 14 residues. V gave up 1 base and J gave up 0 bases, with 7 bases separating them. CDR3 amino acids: CASSLYKLNTEAFF. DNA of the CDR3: TGTGCCAGCAGCTTGTACAAGCTGAACACTGAAGCTTTCTTT.

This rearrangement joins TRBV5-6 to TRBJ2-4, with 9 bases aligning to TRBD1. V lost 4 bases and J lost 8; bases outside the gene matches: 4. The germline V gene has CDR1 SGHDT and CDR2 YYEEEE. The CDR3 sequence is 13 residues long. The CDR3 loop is CASSRTGVYIQYF. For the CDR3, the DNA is TGTGCCAGCAGCCGGACAGGGGTTTACATTCAGTACTTC.

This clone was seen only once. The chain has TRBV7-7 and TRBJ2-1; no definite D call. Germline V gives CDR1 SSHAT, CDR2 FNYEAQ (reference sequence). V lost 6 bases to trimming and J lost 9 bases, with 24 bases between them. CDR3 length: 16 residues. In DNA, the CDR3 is TGTGCCAGCAGTCCTCTCCTTGGGCTAGGAGCCGCTGAGCAGTTCTTC. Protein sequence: CASSPLLGLGAAEQFF. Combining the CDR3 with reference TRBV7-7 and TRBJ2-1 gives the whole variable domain GAGVSQSPRYKVTKRGQDVTLRCDPISSHATLYWYQQALGQGPEFLTYFNYEAQPDKSGLPSDRFSAERPEGSISTLTIQRTEQRDSAMYRCASSPLLGLGAAEQFFGPGTRLTVL.

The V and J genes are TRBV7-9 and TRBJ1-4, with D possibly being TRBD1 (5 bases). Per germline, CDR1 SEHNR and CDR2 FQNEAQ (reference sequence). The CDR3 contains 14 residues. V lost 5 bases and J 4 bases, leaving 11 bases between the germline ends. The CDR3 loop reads CASSLEGFNEKLFF. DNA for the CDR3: TGTGCCAGCAGCCTAGAGGGGTTTAATGAAAAACTGTTTTTT.

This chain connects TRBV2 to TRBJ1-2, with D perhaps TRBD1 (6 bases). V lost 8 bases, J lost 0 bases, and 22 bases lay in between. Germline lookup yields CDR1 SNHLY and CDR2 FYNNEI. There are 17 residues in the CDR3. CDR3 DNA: TGTGCCAGCCTTAATCATGACAGGTACCAGGCTAACTATGGCTACACCTTC. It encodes CASLNHDRYQANYGYTF.

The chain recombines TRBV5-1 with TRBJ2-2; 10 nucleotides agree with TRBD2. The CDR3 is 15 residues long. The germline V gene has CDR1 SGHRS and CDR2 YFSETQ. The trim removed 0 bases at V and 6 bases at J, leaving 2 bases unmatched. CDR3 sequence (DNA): TGCGCCAGCAGCTTGGCCCTAGCGGGAGCCGGGGAGCTGTTTTTT. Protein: CASSLALAGAGELFF.

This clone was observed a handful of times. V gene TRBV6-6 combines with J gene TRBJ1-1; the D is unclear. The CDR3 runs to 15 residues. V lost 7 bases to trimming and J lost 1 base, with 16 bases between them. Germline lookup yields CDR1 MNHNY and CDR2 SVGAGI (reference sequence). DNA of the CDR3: TGTGCCAGCAACCCTACCGGGCCGCCGAACACTGAAGCTTTCTTT. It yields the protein CASNPTGPPNTEAFF.

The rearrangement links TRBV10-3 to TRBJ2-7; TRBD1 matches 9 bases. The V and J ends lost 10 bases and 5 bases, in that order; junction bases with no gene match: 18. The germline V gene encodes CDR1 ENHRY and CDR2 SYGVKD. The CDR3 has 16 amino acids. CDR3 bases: TGTGCCACCCGGTTATTTCCGGGACAGGGTTCCCACGAGCAGTACTTC. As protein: CATRLFPGQGSHEQYF.

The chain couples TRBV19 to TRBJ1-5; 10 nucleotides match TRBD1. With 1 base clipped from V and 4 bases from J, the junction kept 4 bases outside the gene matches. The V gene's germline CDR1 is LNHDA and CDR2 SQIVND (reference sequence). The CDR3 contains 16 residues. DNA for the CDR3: TGTGCCAGTAGTATAGTCGACAGGGGGCAGAATCAGCCCCAGCATTTT. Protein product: CASSIVDRGQNQPQHF.

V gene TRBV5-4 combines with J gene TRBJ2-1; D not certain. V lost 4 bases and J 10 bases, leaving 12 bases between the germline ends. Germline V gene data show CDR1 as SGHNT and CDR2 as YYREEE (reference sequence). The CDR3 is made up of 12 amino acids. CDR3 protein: CASSHVGHEQFF. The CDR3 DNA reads TGTGCCAGCAGCCATGTAGGTCACGAGCAGTTCTTC. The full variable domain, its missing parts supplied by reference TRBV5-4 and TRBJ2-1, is ETGVTQSPTHLIKTRGQQVTLRCSSQSGHNTVSWYQQALGQGPQFIFQYYREEENGRGNFPPRFSGLQFPNYSSELNVNALELDDSALYLCASSHVGHEQFFGPGTRLTVL.

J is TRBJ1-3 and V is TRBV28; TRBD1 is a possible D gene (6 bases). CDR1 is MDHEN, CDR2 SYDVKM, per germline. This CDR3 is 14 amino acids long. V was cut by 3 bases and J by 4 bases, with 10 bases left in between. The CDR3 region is CASSFQGRGNTIYF. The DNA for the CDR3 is TGTGCCAGCAGTTTCCAGGGGAGAGGAAACACCATATATTTT.

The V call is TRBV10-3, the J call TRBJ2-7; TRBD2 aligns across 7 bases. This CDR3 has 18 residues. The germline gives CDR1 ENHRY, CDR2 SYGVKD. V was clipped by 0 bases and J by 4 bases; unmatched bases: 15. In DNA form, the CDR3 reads TGTGCCATCAGTGAGTCGACTCGAGGAAGCGGGAATTTTTACGAGCAGTACTTC. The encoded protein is CAISESTRGSGNFYEQYF.